Following are 11 T cell receptor beta chains from one sample sequenced in a study of early T cells in non-severe SARS-CoV-2 infection. TCRdb itself ran the 5' RACE reads through MiXCR, one entry per CDR3 protein. Among 76,000 or so distinct CDR3 sequences listed, about 10% were seen once. The sample comprised whole blood. The receptor source for this set is an adult who was a healthcare worker with PCR-confirmed SARS-CoV-2 infection or an uninfected control (not recorded which).

This clonotype was seen a few times. The CDR3: CSVEGSSGANVLTF. CDR3 bases: TGCAGCGTTGAGGGGAGCTCTGGGGCCAACGTCCTGACTTTC. The J gene is TRBJ2-6, the V gene TRBV29-1, with D perhaps TRBD2 (5 bases). The V gene lost 3 bases and the J gene lost 0 bases, with 6 bases spanning the gap. CDR1 SQVTM and CDR2 ANQGSEA come from the germline V gene. CDR3 length: 14 amino acids.

The sample holds many counts of this clonotype. The chain has TRBV9 and TRBJ1-2; no definite D call. Trimming shortened V by 5 bases and J by 4 bases, and 21 bases separated the two germline ends. The CDR3 consists of 16 residues. Germline V lookup: CDR1 SGDLS, CDR2 YYNGEE. The CDR3 coding sequence is TGTGCCAGCAGTTATAAGGCAGGCCCACAATCCTATGGCTACACCTTC. Protein sequence: CASSYKAGPQSYGYTF.

In this sample, this clonotype turned up a few times. The chain has TRBV5-1 and TRBJ2-2; 9 nucleotides line up with TRBD1. Per the germline V gene, CDR1 is SGHRS and CDR2 is YFSETQ. The CDR3 totals 15 residues. Trimming took 1 base from V and 5 from J; bases not matched to a gene: 3. The CDR3 is CASSLRTGDTGELFF. CDR3 sequence (DNA): TGCGCCAGCAGCTTGAGGACAGGGGATACCGGGGAGCTGTTTTTT. Full variable domain (remainder filled in from reference TRBV5-1 and TRBJ2-2): KAGVTQTPRYLIKTRGQQVTLSCSPISGHRSVSWYQQTPGQGLQFLFEYFSETQRNKGNFPGRFSGRQFSNSRSEMNVSTLELGDSALYLCASSLRTGDTGELFFGEGSRLTVL.

The chain couples TRBV6-2 or TRBV6-3 to TRBJ1-5; 7 positions match TRBD1. CDR1 and CDR2 (germline): MNHEY, SVGEGT. The CDR3 loop spans 16 amino acids. Trimming cost V 4 bases and J 5 bases; bases outside gene matches: 11. CDR3 loop: CASSWGTATSHQPQHF. Written as DNA, the CDR3 is TGTGCCAGCAGTTGGGGGACAGCGACCTCTCATCAGCCCCAGCATTTT.

The rearrangement uses TRBV14 and TRBJ2-1; D ambiguous. There are 15 residues in the CDR3. V lost 0 bases and J lost 6, with 12 bases in between. Germline CDR1 reads SGHDN; CDR2 reads FVKESK. CDR3 in DNA: TGTGCCAGCAGCCAAGATGCGAATAGCTTCAATGAGCAGTTCTTC. Its protein product is CASSQDANSFNEQFF. The full variable domain, in which reference TRBV14 and TRBJ2-1 provide the parts outside the CDR3, is EAGVTQFPSHSVIEKGQTVTLRCDPISGHDNLYWYRRVMGKEIKFLLHFVKESKQDESGMPNNRFLAERTGGTYSTLKVQPAELEDSGVYFCASSQDANSFNEQFFGPGTRLTVL.

The chain has TRBV29-1 and TRBJ1-1; D not certain. V was shortened by 2 bases and J by 0 bases, with 7 bases between the two germline ends. Germline loops: CDR1 SQVTM, CDR2 ANQGSEA. This CDR3 comprises 13 residues. CDR3 sequence reads: CSVELDLNTEAFF. CDR3 nucleotides: TGCAGCGTTGAATTGGATCTGAACACTGAAGCTTTCTTT.

V and J are TRBV7-9 and TRBJ2-3; D not resolved. V lost 1 base to trimming and J lost 0 bases, with 11 bases between them. Germline values: CDR1 SEHNR, CDR2 FQNEAQ (reference sequence). The CDR3 runs to 16 residues. The CDR3 reads CASSLVFAGSTDTQYF. In nucleotides, the CDR3 is TGTGCCAGCAGCTTAGTTTTTGCAGGCAGCACAGATACGCAGTATTTT. Complete variable domain (other parts from reference TRBV7-9 and TRBJ2-3): DTGVSQNPRHKITKRGQNVTFRCDPISEHNRLYWYRQTLGQGPEFLTYFQNEAQLEKSRLLSDRFSAERPKGSFSTLEIQRTEQGDSAMYLCASSLVFAGSTDTQYFGPGTRLTVL.

There are many counts of this clonotype. The chain joins TRBV12-5 to TRBJ2-7; D is undetermined. Trimming took off 6 bases at V and 0 bases at J, with 9 bases between the two ends. CDR1 is LGHNT, CDR2 FRNRAP, per germline. The CDR3 loop spans 13 amino acids. CDR3 residues: CASGRGLSYEQYF. The CDR3 bases are TGTGCTAGTGGCCGCGGCCTCTCCTACGAGCAGTACTTC.

This clonotype was seen repeatedly, ten times or more. The chain recombines TRBV12-3 or TRBV12-4 with TRBJ2-3; 8 nucleotides agree with TRBD1. V lost 2 bases to trimming and J lost 4 bases; unmatched junction nucleotides: 5. The CDR3 covers 15 residues. CDR3 protein: CASSLQGAAPDTQYF. DNA of the CDR3: TGTGCCAGCAGTTTACAGGGGGCAGCGCCAGATACGCAGTATTTT.

This clonotype has just a few counts. This chain uses TRBV9 with TRBJ2-1, with D perhaps matching TRBD2 (5 bases). Germline lookup yields CDR1 SGDLS and CDR2 YYNGEE. The CDR3 runs to 15 residues. V was shortened by 1 base and J by 4 bases, with 12 bases between the two germline ends. The CDR3 DNA is TGTGCCAGCAGCGTATCGGGAAACCAGTACAATGAGCAGTTCTTC. Encoded protein: CASSVSGNQYNEQFF.

A note on this clonotype: A much larger clone lies a single base off, so this may be a read error. The CDR3 carries no conserved terminal phenylalanine or tryptophan, so it likely arises from a read error. V gene TRBV5-5 combines with J gene TRBJ1-5, with a possible D match to TRBD1 (6 bases). V was shortened by 7 bases and J by 7 bases, with 15 bases between the two germline ends. The CDR3 is 13 residues long. Per the germline V gene, CDR1 is SGHKS and CDR2 is YYEKEE (reference sequence). The CDR3 protein is CASFRQAGQPQHL. CDR3 DNA sequence: TGTGCCAGCTTCCGACAGGCGGGGCAGCCCCAGCATTTA.